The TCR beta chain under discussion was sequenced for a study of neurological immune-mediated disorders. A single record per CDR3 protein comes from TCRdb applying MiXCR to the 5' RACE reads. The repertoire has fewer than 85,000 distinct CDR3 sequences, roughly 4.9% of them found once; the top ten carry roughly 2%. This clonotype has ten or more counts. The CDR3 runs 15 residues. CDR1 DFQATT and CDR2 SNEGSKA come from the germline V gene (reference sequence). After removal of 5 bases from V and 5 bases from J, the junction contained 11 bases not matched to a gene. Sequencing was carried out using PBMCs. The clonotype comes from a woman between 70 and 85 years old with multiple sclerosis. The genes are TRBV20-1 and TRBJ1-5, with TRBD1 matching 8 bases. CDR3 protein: CSALDRAHLYQPQHF. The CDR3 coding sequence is TGCAGTGCTCTGGACAGGGCTCATTTGTATCAGCCCCAGCATTTT.